Detailed here is one T cell receptor (beta chain). Only in-frame clones appear in the TCRdb table, and some are missing; sequencing was by immunoSEQ multiplex PCR. The sample holds tens of thousands of clones, approximately 91% seen once. This record comes from a study of T cell changes during pregnancy in multiple sclerosis. Germline V CDR1 and CDR2: SGHTA, FQGNSA. Trimming took 5 bases from V and 6 from J; bases not matched to a gene: 11. The CDR3 sequence is 15 residues long. The sequencing here drew on CD4+ T cells from peripheral blood mononuclear cells, taken in the first trimester of pregnancy. The chain carries TRBV7-2 and TRBJ2-7; 9 bases align to TRBD2. This TCR came from a female donor with multiple sclerosis, enrolled in a pregnancy study. The CDR3 nucleotides read TGTGCCAGCAGCGGGGGGGTAGCGGGAGTATCCGAGCAGTACTTC. Amino acid sequence: CASSGGVAGVSEQYF.